Presented here are 27 T cell receptor beta chains from one specimen sequenced in a study of OX40 agonist ivuxolimab in advanced cancers. TCRdb keeps only in-frame clones here, not all; method: immunoSEQ multiplex PCR. This table has about 51,000 clones, roughly 90% appearing once. The specimen comprised CD4+ or CD8+ T cells sorted from blood, sampled in a trial of the OX40 agonist ivuxolimab. These receptors came from an adult with an advanced solid tumor such as melanoma, head and neck, liver or kidney cancer.

CDR3 bases: TGTGCCATAGGCCGGCCTACTGGCGACGAGCAGTACTTC. Its translation is CAIGRPTGDEQYF. The J gene is TRBJ2-5, the V gene TRBV10-3; no firm D call. The J call may be faulty, since TRBJ2-7 better matches the DNA end. CDR3 size: 13 residues. CDR1 ENHRY and CDR2 SYGVKD come from the germline V gene.

In DNA, the CDR3 is TGTGCCAGCACCTCCCTTTTCCCCTCTGGGGCCAACGTCCTGACTTTC. Amino acid sequence: CASTSLFPSGANVLTF. The V gene is TRBV28, the J gene TRBJ2-6; D uncertain. CDR1 and CDR2 (germline): MDHEN, SYDVKM. The V and J ends lost 7 bases and 0 bases respectively, with 13 bases between them. This CDR3 comprises 16 residues.

The chain has TRBV5-1 and TRBJ2-1; D is unclear. CDR3 length: 16 residues. Between the trimmed V and J ends, which lost 4 bases and 8 bases, there was a span of 22 bases. Per the germline V gene, CDR1 is SGHRS and CDR2 is YFSETQ. CDR3 residues: CASSRSGRQYSDEQFF. DNA of the CDR3: TGCGCCAGCAGCCGCTCCGGACGCCAATACAGCGATGAGCAGTTCTTC.

In regard to this clone: The junction shows a germline mismatch at one end, possibly a read error. This chain uses TRBV19 with TRBJ2-1, with D unresolved. Germline CDR1 and CDR2: LNHDA and SQIVND (reference sequence). This CDR3 is built from 14 residues. DNA for the CDR3: TGTGCCAGTACGGAAATGGGGTCCTTCAATGAGCAGTTCTTC. It specifies CASTEMGSFNEQFF.

The chain couples TRBV6-6 to TRBJ1-4, with a weak D call TRBD1 (5 bases). The CDR3 is 14 amino acids. Germline values: CDR1 MNHNY, CDR2 SVGAGI (reference sequence). Trimming cost V 2 bases and J 8 bases, with 12 bases left between them. The CDR3, as DNA: TGTGCCAGCAGTTACGGGGGAATTAGGGAAAAACTGTTTTTT. Amino acids: CASSYGGIREKLFF.

This clone came up a few times. The genes are TRBV4-1 and TRBJ1-1, with 7 bases fitting TRBD1. The CDR3 length is 15 residues. With 4 bases clipped from V and 1 base from J, the junction kept 6 bases outside the gene matches. CDR1 MGHRA and CDR2 YSYEKL come from the germline V gene. The CDR3 here is CASSPRQGENTEAFF. DNA for the CDR3: TGCGCCAGCAGCCCCAGACAGGGAGAGAACACTGAAGCTTTCTTT.

V is TRBV28 and J is TRBJ2-2, with 8 bases identical to TRBD1. This CDR3 has 14 amino acids. Trimming at V came to 7 bases and at J to 4 bases, leaving 5 bases not matched to a gene. Germline V gene data show CDR1 as MDHEN and CDR2 as SYDVKM. In DNA, the CDR3 is TGTGCCAGCACAGAGACAGGGGTCACCGGGGAGCTGTTTTTT. Protein product: CASTETGVTGELFF.

CDR3 loop: CASSLSTAGELFF. The CDR3 DNA reads TGTGCCAGCAGCTTGTCGACCGCCGGGGAGCTGTTTTTT. The chain employs TRBV5-4 and TRBJ2-2; D is uncertain. With 1 base removed from V and 6 bases from J, the gap between germline ends came to 7 bases. This CDR3 contains 13 residues. Germline values: CDR1 SGHNT, CDR2 YYREEE (reference sequence).

This clone was observed a handful of times. The V gene is TRBV7-2, the J gene TRBJ2-1, with 9 bases lining up with TRBD1. The germline gives CDR1 SGHTA, CDR2 FQGNSA. V was pared by 4 bases and J by 3 bases, with 10 bases of the junction left unmatched. The length of the CDR3 is 17 residues. CDR3 in DNA: TGTGCCAGCAGCTCGCAGCCGGGACAGGGAGACTACAATGAGCAGTTCTTC. This codes for CASSSQPGQGDYNEQFF.

The chain recombines TRBV19 with TRBJ1-3; no reliable D call. The V and J ends lost 6 bases and 0 bases respectively, with 12 bases between them. The germline gives CDR1 LNHDA, CDR2 SQIVND (reference sequence). This CDR3 is 15 amino acids long. CDR3: CASSRSTASGNTIYF. The CDR3 region has the DNA TGTGCCAGTAGCCGTTCGACGGCCTCTGGAAACACCATATATTTT.

The rearrangement joins TRBV4-1 to TRBJ1-4, with 9 bases aligning to TRBD1. V shed 6 bases and J 6 bases; nucleotides not matched to a gene: 8. Germline CDR1 is MGHRA and CDR2 is YSYEKL. CDR3 size: 15 residues. The CDR3 bases are TGCGCCAGCAGTCTCTCCGGGACAGGGCATGAAAAACTGTTTTTT. Protein sequence: CASSLSGTGHEKLFF.

The gene calls are TRBV6-6 and TRBJ1-5, with 7 nucleotides matching TRBD1. V was pared by 5 bases and J by 4 bases, with 2 bases of the junction left unmatched. CDR1 is MNHNY, CDR2 SVGAGI, per germline (reference sequence). This CDR3 contains 13 residues. CDR3 in DNA: TGTGCCAGCAGTCAGACAGGGAATCAGCCCCAGCATTTT. This translates into CASSQTGNQPQHF.

The V and J genes are TRBV9 and TRBJ2-7; D call uncertain. Trimming removed 0 bases at V and 0 bases at J, with 7 bases between. There are 14 residues in the CDR3. Germline-derived CDR1 and CDR2 are SGDLS and YYNGEE. CDR3 sequence reads: CASSVGGSSYEQYF. The CDR3 region has the DNA TGTGCCAGCAGCGTAGGGGGAAGCTCCTACGAGCAGTACTTC.

The V call is TRBV7-9, the J call TRBJ2-5; tentative D call: TRBD2 (6 bases). The germline V and J ends were trimmed by 5 bases and 1 base, with 11 bases remaining between them. CDR1 and CDR2 from the germline V gene are SEHNR and FQNEAQ (reference sequence). This CDR3 spans 14 amino acids. CDR3 amino acids: CASSLWDFQETQYF. CDR3 nucleotides: TGTGCCAGCAGCCTATGGGACTTCCAAGAGACCCAGTACTTC.

The rearrangement uses TRBV5-6 and TRBJ2-7, with 10 bases that match TRBD1. Germline CDR1 SGHDT, CDR2 YYEEEE. The CDR3 is 15 amino acids. With V trimmed by 4 bases and J by 6 bases, 10 bases remained unmatched. CDR3 loop: CASSPPGQGHVEQYF. CDR3 in DNA: TGTGCCAGCAGCCCCCCGGGACAGGGGCATGTCGAGCAGTACTTC.

This chain links TRBV10-1 with TRBJ2-5; D not certain. Germline V gives CDR1 WNHNN, CDR2 SYGVQD (reference sequence). This CDR3 is built from 11 residues. Trimming took off 3 bases at V and 4 bases at J, with 3 bases between the two ends. The chain's CDR3 is CASSDGETQYF. The CDR3 DNA sequence: TGCGCCAGCAGTGACGGAGAGACCCAGTACTTC.

This clone was counted a few times. The chain employs TRBV11-2 and TRBJ1-2, with D unresolved. This CDR3 spans 13 amino acids. V gave up 7 bases and J gave up 8 bases, with 17 bases separating them. Germline-derived CDR1 and CDR2 are SGHAT and FQNNGV. CDR3 coding DNA: TGTGCCAGCACCCCCACTGAGGTCATGGGCTACACCTTC. Translating it yields CASTPTEVMGYTF.

The chain has TRBV11-3 and TRBJ2-7, with 8 bases matching TRBD1. The CDR3 totals 12 residues. Germline V gene sequence: CDR1 SGHNT, CDR2 YENEEA. Trimming cost V 5 bases and J 6 bases; bases outside gene matches: 3. The CDR3 DNA follows: TGTGCCAGCAGCCCCGGACAGGGCGAGCAGTACTTC. It encodes CASSPGQGEQYF.

The rearrangement joins TRBV14 to TRBJ2-5, with 9 bases fitting TRBD1. Germline CDR1 SGHDN, CDR2 FVKESK. The CDR3 totals 16 residues. Trimming cost V 2 bases and J 7 bases; bases outside gene matches: 11. CDR3 amino acids: CASSQRTGTGSATQYF. The CDR3 bases are TGTGCCAGCAGCCAACGTACCGGGACAGGGTCGGCGACCCAGTACTTC.

This chain links TRBV19 with TRBJ1-1; D unresolved. CDR3 length: 15 amino acids. Germline CDR1 LNHDA, CDR2 SQIVND (reference sequence). V gave up 1 base and J gave up 8 bases, with 17 bases separating them. CDR3 DNA: TGTGCCAGTAGTATAGGGAGGAGGCAGACCAACGAAGCTTTCTTT. It encodes CASSIGRRQTNEAFF.

The chain combines TRBV27 with TRBJ2-7; 12 bases line up with TRBD2. V lost 5 bases, J lost 4 bases, and 9 bases stayed unmatched. The CDR3 is 16 amino acids. Germline values: CDR1 MNHEY, CDR2 SMNVEV (reference sequence). CDR3 residues: CASSKPSGRGLYEQYF. The CDR3 DNA follows: TGTGCCAGCAGTAAACCTAGCGGGAGGGGGCTGTACGAGCAGTACTTC.

This clone was observed a single time. The chain has TRBV7-8 and TRBJ1-1; no definite D call. V lost 0 bases to trimming and J lost 0 bases, with 2 bases between them. This CDR3 has 13 amino acids. Germline CDR1 reads SGHVS; CDR2 reads FQNEAQ. The CDR3 bases are TGTGCCAGCAGCTTAGCAATGAACACTGAAGCTTTCTTT. Amino acid sequence: CASSLAMNTEAFF.

V and J are TRBV4-1 and TRBJ2-1, with 10 bases matching TRBD2. Germline-derived CDR1 and CDR2 are MGHRA and YSYEKL. This CDR3 is built from 16 residues. With 3 bases clipped from V and 5 bases from J, the junction kept 7 bases outside the gene matches. CDR3 sequence: CASSHPAGGLNNEQFF. The CDR3 DNA is TGCGCCAGCAGCCACCCAGCGGGGGGGTTGAACAATGAGCAGTTCTTC.

This clone occurred once. This chain joins TRBV9 and TRBJ1-2; D remains unclear. The germline CDR1 and CDR2 sequences are SGDLS and YYNGEE. The CDR3 runs to 14 residues. Trimming left V 0 bases short and J 8 bases short, with 14 bases between. CDR3: CASSVVAGVGGYTF. The CDR3 DNA is TGTGCCAGCAGCGTAGTGGCTGGGGTCGGGGGCTACACCTTC. The entire variable domain, with the rest obtained from reference TRBV9 and TRBJ1-2, is as follows: DSGVTQTPKHLITATGQRVTLRCSPRSGDLSVYWYQQSLDQGLQFLIQYYNGEERAKGNILERFSAQQFPDLHSELNLSSLELGDSALYFCASSVVAGVGGYTFGSGTRLTVV.

This rearrangement joins TRBV10-2 to TRBJ2-7; D tentatively fits TRBD1 or TRBD2 (5 bases each). Germline CDR1 and CDR2: WSHSY and SAAADI. The V and J ends lost 8 bases and 5 bases respectively, with 22 bases between them. This CDR3 is 15 amino acids long. The CDR3 coding sequence is TGCGCCAGCGTGGGACCGGGACGCCTCAGAGACGAGCAGTACTTC. This translates into CASVGPGRLRDEQYF.

About this clone: Other DNA sequences within the sample encode an identical CDR3. V is TRBV27 and J is TRBJ2-7, with 12 bases aligning to TRBD2. Germline values: CDR1 MNHEY, CDR2 SMNVEV (reference sequence). V trimming: 5 bases; J trimming: 3 bases; junction bases outside the gene matches: 5. CDR3 length equals 15 residues. The CDR3 nucleotides read TGTGCCAGCAGTAGGAGGACTAGCGGGGACTACGAGCAGTACTTC. This sequence encodes CASSRRTSGDYEQYF.

This sequence joins TRBV6-1 and TRBJ1-1; D is unclear. This CDR3 region has 14 residues. Germline CDR1 MNHNS, CDR2 SASEGT. V was pared by 3 bases and J by 2 bases, with 10 bases between. The CDR3 DNA reads TGTGCCAGCAGTGAGGATTGGGGAAACACTGAAGCTTTCTTT. Translation gives CASSEDWGNTEAFF.